The present entry profiles one TCR beta chain with its context. What it recognizes is unknown. Assay execution proceeded at the deep level. Repertoires were generated with immunoSEQ multiplex PCR, while TCRdb's copy carries only in-frame clones and drops some. The data show about 2,200,000 clones, approximately 94% seen once. The junction had 5 bases not matched to a gene; V was cut back by 4 bases and J by 1 base. The V gene's germline CDR1 is SGDLS and CDR2 YYNGEE. The CDR3 sequence is 15 residues long. This sample is drawn from a study of shared clonotypes between healthy human individuals. Study as a whole: There were three CD4 naive, three CD4 memory, two CD8 naive and one CD8 memory plates per donor. General observations from the study: A handful of donors showed sharing of about 4.7% of naive CD4 clonotypes. Naive subsets generally had larger estimated richness than memory subsets.

Only CD45RO-negative cells positively selected for CCR7 counted as naive CD8 cells, so terminally differentiated effector memory CD45RA+ cells were excluded. The sequencing sample was made of naive CD8+ T cells from PBMCs. The V call is TRBV9, the J call TRBJ2-5; 9 bases agree with TRBD2. This TCR derives from a man younger than 30 in good health. Some clones in this sample may be carry-over from other donors' samples. The CDR3 nucleotides read TGTGCCAGCAGCCCCTGGACTAGCGTCCAAGAGACCCAGTACTTC. Translation gives CASSPWTSVQETQYF.